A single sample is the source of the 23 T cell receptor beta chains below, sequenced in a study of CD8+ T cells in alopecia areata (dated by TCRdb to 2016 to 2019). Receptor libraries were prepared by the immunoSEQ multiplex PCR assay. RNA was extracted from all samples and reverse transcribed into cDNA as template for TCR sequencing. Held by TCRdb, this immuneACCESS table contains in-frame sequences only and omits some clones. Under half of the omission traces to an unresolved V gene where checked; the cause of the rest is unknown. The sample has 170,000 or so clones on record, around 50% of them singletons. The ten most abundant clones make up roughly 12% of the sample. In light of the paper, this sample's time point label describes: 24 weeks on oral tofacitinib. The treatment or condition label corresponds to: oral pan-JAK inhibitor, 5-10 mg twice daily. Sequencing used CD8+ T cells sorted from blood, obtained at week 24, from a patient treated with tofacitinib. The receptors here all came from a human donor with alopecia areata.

The CDR3 sequence: CATSRVGGPQPQHF. CDR3 DNA sequence: TGTGCCACCAGCAGAGTGGGGGGCCCCCAGCCCCAGCATTTT. The chain recombines TRBV15 with TRBJ1-5, with D maybe TRBD1 (6 bases). Germline V gene sequence: CDR1 LNHNV, CDR2 YYDKDF (reference sequence). The CDR3 runs 14 residues. V gave up 1 base and J gave up 7 bases, with 11 bases separating them. Combining the CDR3 with reference TRBV15 and TRBJ1-5 gives the whole variable domain DAMVIQNPRYQVTQFGKPVTLSCSQTLNHNVMYWYQQKSSQAPKLLFHYYDKDFNNEADTPDNFQSRRPNTSFCFLDIRSPGLGDTAMYLCATSRVGGPQPQHFGDGTRLSIL.

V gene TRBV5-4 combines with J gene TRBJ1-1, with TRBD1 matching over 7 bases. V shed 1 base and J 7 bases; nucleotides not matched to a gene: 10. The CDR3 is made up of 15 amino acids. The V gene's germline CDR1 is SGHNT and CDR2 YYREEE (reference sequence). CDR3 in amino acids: CASSLNRGYAYEAFF. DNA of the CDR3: TGTGCCAGCAGCTTGAACAGGGGCTATGCCTATGAAGCTTTCTTT.

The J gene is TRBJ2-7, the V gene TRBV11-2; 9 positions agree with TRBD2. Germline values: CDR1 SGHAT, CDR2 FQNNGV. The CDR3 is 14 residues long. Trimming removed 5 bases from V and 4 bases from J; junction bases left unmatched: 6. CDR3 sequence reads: CASSEGGLAYEQYF. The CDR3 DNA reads TGTGCCAGCAGCGAAGGGGGACTAGCTTACGAGCAGTACTTC.

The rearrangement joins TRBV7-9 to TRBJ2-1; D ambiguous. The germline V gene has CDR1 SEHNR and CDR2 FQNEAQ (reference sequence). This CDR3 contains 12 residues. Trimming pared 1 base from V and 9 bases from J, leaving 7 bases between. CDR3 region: CASSLGAIEQFF. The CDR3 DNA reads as TGTGCCAGCAGCTTAGGAGCTATTGAGCAGTTCTTC.

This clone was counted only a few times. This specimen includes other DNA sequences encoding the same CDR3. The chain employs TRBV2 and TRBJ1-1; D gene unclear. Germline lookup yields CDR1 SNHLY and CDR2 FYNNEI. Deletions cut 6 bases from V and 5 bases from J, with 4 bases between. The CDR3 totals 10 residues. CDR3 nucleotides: TGTGCCAGCAGGGGGACTGAAGCTTTCTTT. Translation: CASRGTEAFF.

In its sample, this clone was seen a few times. CDR3 protein: CASKSGANVLTF. The CDR3 DNA reads as TGTGCCAGCAAATCTGGGGCCAACGTCCTGACTTTC. The chain employs TRBV27 and TRBJ2-6; D is ambiguous. The V end lost 7 bases, the J end lost 1 base, and 2 bases lay between the germline ends. CDR1 MNHEY and CDR2 SMNVEV come from the germline V gene (reference sequence). CDR3 length: 12 amino acids.

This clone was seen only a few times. As DNA, the CDR3 is TGTGCCACCAGCAAGGACAGGGGGACCGGGGCCAACGTCCTGACTTTC. As protein: CATSKDRGTGANVLTF. The chain uses TRBV15 and TRBJ2-6; 10 bases match TRBD1. The CDR3 contains 16 residues. Trimming at V came to 4 bases and at J to 4 bases, leaving 4 bases not matched to a gene. Germline assignment: CDR1 LNHNV and CDR2 YYDKDF (reference sequence).

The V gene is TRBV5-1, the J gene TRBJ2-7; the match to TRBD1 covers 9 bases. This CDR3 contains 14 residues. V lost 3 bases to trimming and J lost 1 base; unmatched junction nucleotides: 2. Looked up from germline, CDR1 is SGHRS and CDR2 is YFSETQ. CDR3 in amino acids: CASSWTGESYEQYF. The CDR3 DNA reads TGCGCCAGCAGCTGGACAGGGGAGTCCTACGAGCAGTACTTC.

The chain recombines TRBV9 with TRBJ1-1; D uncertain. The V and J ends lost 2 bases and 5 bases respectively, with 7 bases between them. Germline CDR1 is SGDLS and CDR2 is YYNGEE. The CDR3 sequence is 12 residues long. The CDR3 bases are TGTGCCAGCAGCGTGTATTCAACTGAAGCTTTCTTT. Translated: CASSVYSTEAFF.

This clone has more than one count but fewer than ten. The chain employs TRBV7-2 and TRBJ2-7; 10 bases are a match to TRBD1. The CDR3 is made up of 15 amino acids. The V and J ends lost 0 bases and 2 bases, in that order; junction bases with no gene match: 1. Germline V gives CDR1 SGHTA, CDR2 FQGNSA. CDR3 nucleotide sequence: TGTGCCAGCAGCTTAGCTGGGACAGGGGCCTACGAGCAGTACTTC. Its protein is CASSLAGTGAYEQYF.

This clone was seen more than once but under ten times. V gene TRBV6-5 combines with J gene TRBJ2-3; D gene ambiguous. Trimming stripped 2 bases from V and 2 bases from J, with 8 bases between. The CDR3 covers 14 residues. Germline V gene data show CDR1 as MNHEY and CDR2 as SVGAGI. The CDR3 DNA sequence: TGTGCCAGCAGTTACCAGGCCAACACAGATACGCAGTATTTT. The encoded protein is CASSYQANTDTQYF.

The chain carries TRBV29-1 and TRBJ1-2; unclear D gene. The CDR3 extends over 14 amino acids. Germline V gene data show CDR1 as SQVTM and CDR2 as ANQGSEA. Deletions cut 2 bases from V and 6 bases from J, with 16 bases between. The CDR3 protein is CSVEKSSRYDGYTF. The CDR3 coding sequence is TGCAGCGTTGAAAAGAGCAGCCGATATGATGGCTACACCTTC.

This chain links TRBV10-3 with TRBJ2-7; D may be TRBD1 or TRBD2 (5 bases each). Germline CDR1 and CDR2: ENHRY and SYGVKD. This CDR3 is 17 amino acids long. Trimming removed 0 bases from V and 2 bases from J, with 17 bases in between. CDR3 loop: CAISESALSRGAYEQYF. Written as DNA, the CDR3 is TGTGCCATCAGTGAGTCGGCCCTGTCGCGAGGGGCCTACGAGCAGTACTTC.

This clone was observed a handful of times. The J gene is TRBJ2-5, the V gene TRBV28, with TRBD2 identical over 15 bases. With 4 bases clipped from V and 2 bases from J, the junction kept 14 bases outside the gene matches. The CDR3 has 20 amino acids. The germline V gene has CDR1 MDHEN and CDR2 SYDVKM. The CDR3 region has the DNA TGTGCCAGCAGTTCACTCCCCGGGACTAGCGGGGGGCTAGGACAAGAGACCCAGTACTTC. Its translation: CASSSLPGTSGGLGQETQYF.

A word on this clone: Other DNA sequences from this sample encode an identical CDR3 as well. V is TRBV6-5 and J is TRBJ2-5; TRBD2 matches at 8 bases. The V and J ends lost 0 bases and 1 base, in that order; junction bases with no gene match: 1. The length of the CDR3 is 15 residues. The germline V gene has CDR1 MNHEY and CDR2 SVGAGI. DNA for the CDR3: TGTGCCAGCAGTTACTCCGGGGGGGCCCAAGAGACCCAGTACTTC. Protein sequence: CASSYSGGAQETQYF.

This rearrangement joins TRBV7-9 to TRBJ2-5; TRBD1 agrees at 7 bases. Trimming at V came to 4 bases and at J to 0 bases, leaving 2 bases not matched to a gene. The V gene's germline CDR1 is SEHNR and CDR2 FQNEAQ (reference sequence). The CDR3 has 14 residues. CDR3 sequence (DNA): TGTGCCAGCAGCTGGGGACAGTACCAAGAGACCCAGTACTTC. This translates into CASSWGQYQETQYF.

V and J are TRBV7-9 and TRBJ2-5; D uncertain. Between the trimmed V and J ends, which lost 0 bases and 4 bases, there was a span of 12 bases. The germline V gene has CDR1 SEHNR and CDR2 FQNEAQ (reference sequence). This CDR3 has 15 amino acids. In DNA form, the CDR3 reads TGTGCCAGCAGCTTAGCGGCTCGCATCGGAGAGACCCAGTACTTC. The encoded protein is CASSLAARIGETQYF.

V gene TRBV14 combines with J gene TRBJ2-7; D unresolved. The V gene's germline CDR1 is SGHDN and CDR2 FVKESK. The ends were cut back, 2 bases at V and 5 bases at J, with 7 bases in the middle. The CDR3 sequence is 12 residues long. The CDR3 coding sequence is TGTGCCAGCAGCCAACTTTACCACGAGCAGTACTTC. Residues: CASSQLYHEQYF.

DNA for the CDR3: TGTGCCAGCAGGAACCCTTGGACAGACCAAGAGACCCAGTACTTC. This sequence encodes CASRNPWTDQETQYF. The J gene is TRBJ2-5, the V gene TRBV6-6; D may be TRBD1 (6 bases). Per the germline V gene, CDR1 is MNHNY and CDR2 is SVGAGI (reference sequence). This CDR3 is built from 15 residues. V lost 6 bases and J 0 bases, leaving 14 bases between the germline ends.

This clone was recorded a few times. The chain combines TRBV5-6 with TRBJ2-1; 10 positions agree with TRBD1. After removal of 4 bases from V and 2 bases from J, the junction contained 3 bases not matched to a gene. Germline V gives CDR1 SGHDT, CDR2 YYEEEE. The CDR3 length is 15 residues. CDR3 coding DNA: TGTGCCAGCAGCCCCGGGACAGGGGCCTACAATGAGCAGTTCTTC. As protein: CASSPGTGAYNEQFF.

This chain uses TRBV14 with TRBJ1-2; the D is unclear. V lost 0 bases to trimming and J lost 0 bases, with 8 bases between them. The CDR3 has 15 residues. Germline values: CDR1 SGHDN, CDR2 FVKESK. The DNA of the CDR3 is TGTGCCAGCAGCCAAGAAGCAGGTCCTAACTATGGCTACACCTTC. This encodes CASSQEAGPNYGYTF.

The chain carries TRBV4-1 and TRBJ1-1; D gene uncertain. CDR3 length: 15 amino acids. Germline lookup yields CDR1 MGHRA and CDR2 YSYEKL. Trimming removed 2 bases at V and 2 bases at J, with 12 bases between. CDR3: CASSQPRDRNTEAFF. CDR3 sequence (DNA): TGCGCCAGCAGCCAACCACGCGATCGAAACACTGAAGCTTTCTTT.

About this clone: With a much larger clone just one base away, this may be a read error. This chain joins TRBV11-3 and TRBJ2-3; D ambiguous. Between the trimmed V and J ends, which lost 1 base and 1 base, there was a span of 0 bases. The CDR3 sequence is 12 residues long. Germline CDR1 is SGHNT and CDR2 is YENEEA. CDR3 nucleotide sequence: TGTGCCAGCAGCTTAGGCACAGATACGCAGTATTTT. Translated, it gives CASSLGTDTQYF.